This T cell receptor beta chain was sequenced for a study of cytomegalovirus exposure and HLA in healthy donors. Findings and caveats of the study: Some V segments could not be told apart, so they were left out, TRBV6-2 and TRBV6-3 among them.

The PCR was carried out with 60 Vbeta primers and 13 Jbeta primers. This table comes from immunoSEQ multiplex PCR, and its TCRdb copy is limited to in-frame clones, with some not included. The listing records 30,000 to 40,000 clones. As for this clone: Its matching antigen is unknown. One junction end does not reproduce the germline sequence, and a read error may be involved.

Germline V gene data show CDR1 as SGHRS and CDR2 as YFSETQ. The CDR3 has 12 residues. This sequence joins TRBV5-1 and TRBJ2-7; weak D call: TRBD2 (5 bases). This receptor was taken from a man aged 40-49 years in good health and CMV-seropositive. The specimen was PBMCs. The DNA of the CDR3 is TGCGCCAGCAGGAGCTTGGAGGTTACAGAGAGTTTT. It encodes CASRSLEVTESF.